Listed here are 10 T cell receptor beta chains from one sample, sequenced in a study of shared clonotypes between healthy human individuals. TCRdb keeps only in-frame clones here, not all; method: immunoSEQ multiplex PCR. The sample records hundreds of thousands of clones, roughly 97% being singletons. The sequencing input was naive CD4+ T cells sorted from blood. The subset here: CD45RA+ positively selected. The source of these receptors is a woman aged 25-40 years in good health.

This clone was counted a single time. This chain connects TRBV5-5 to TRBJ2-1; D is perhaps TRBD2 (5 bases). The V gene's germline CDR1 is SGHKS and CDR2 YYEKEE (reference sequence). CDR3 length: 15 residues. V dropped 1 base and J dropped 2 bases, with 10 bases sitting between them. The DNA of the CDR3 is TGTGCCAGCAGCTTGTTCAGCGGTGCCTACAATGAGCAGTTCTTC. Amino acids: CASSLFSGAYNEQFF. The full variable domain, rest sourced from reference TRBV5-5 and TRBJ2-1, is DAGVTQSPTHLIKTRGQQVTLRCSPISGHKSVSWYQQVLGQGPQFIFQYYEKEERGRGNFPDRFSARQFPNYSSELNVNALLLGDSALYLCASSLFSGAYNEQFFGPGTRLTVL.

Details on this clone: It is unclear where the CDR3 begins or ends on the DNA, so no DNA is shown, and the CDR3 is as TCRdb lists it. The V call is TRBV6-5, the J call TRBJ1-3. Both ends counted, the CDR3 spans 14 residues. From germline, CDR1 is MNHEY and CDR2 SVGAGI. The CDR3 reads CASSSSDRGNTIYF.

V is TRBV28 and J is TRBJ1-4, with D hard to call. Per the germline V gene, CDR1 is MDHEN and CDR2 is SYDVKM. The length of the CDR3 is 13 residues. V lost 3 bases and J lost 6, with 8 bases in between. The CDR3 here is CASSLGLHEKLFF. CDR3 coding DNA: TGTGCCAGCAGTTTGGGTCTTCATGAAAAACTGTTTTTT.

V is TRBV10-1 and J is TRBJ2-1; no firm D call. The CDR3 is made up of 13 amino acids. From germline, CDR1 is WNHNN and CDR2 SYGVQD (reference sequence). Trimming removed 4 bases at V and 2 bases at J, with 6 bases between. In nucleotides, the CDR3 is TGCGCCAGCAGTGCTGGTACCTACAATGAGCAGTTCTTC. It encodes CASSAGTYNEQFF.

V and J are TRBV6-5 and TRBJ2-7, with D possibly matching TRBD1 (6 bases). This CDR3 spans 16 amino acids. Germline CDR1 reads MNHEY; CDR2 reads SVGAGI. Trimming stripped 0 bases from V and 3 bases from J, with 15 bases between. CDR3 sequence: CASSYSAGADLYEQYF. CDR3 bases: TGTGCCAGCAGTTACTCGGCAGGGGCCGATCTCTACGAGCAGTACTTC.

The chain uses TRBV28 and TRBJ2-7, with TRBD2 matching 7 bases. This CDR3 has 15 amino acids. Per the germline V gene, CDR1 is MDHEN and CDR2 is SYDVKM. Losses at the gene ends were 1 base for V and 3 bases for J; bases not matched to a gene: 6. CDR3 region: CASSLFPTSNYEQYF. For the CDR3, the DNA is TGTGCCAGCAGTTTATTTCCGACTAGCAACTACGAGCAGTACTTC.

The chain is built from TRBV28 and TRBJ2-1; 8 bases agree with TRBD2. CDR3 length: 15 amino acids. From germline, CDR1 is MDHEN and CDR2 SYDVKM. Trimming at V came to 3 bases and at J to 9 bases, leaving 10 bases not matched to a gene. Here the CDR3 DNA reads TGTGCCAGCAGTTTCGCGGGGAGCGGGAGTGGTGAGCAGTTCTTC. Translated, it gives CASSFAGSGSGEQFF. The full variable domain, completed using reference TRBV28 and TRBJ2-1, is DVKVTQSSRYLVKRTGEKVFLECVQDMDHENMFWYRQDPGLGLRLIYFSYDVKMKEKGDIPEGYSVSREKKERFSLILESASTNQTSMYLCASSFAGSGSGEQFFGPGTRLTVL.

The chain is built from TRBV5-1 and TRBJ1-4; D call uncertain. This CDR3 is 16 amino acids long. V lost 0 bases and J 8 bases, leaving 17 bases between the germline ends. Looked up from germline, CDR1 is SGHRS and CDR2 is YFSETQ. This CDR3 is CASSLESTGLNEKLFF. As DNA, the CDR3 is TGCGCCAGCAGCTTGGAATCTACTGGGCTTAACGAAAAACTGTTTTTT.

The rearrangement links TRBV7-9 to TRBJ2-4; TRBD2 matches at 7 bases. The CDR3 consists of 15 residues. Germline CDR1 is SEHNR and CDR2 is FQNEAQ (reference sequence). After removal of 6 bases from V and 6 bases from J, the junction contained 11 bases not matched to a gene. The CDR3 region has the DNA TGTGCCAGCAGGTCCATCGGGGAGGGCCGAAACATTCAGTACTTC. Translated: CASRSIGEGRNIQYF.

This clone was observed a single time. The sample contains more than one DNA sequence encoding this CDR3. The chain uses TRBV4-1 and TRBJ2-1, with 10 bases that match TRBD2. The CDR3 totals 16 residues. The germline CDR1 and CDR2 sequences are MGHRA and YSYEKL. Trimming removed 1 base from V and 2 bases from J; junction bases left unmatched: 2. The CDR3 loop is CASSQGTSGTYNEQFF. CDR3 sequence (DNA): TGCGCCAGCAGCCAAGGGACTAGCGGAACCTACAATGAGCAGTTCTTC.